These T cell receptor beta chains were read from a single sample in a study of blood T cell repertoires in COVID-19. Assay used: immunoSEQ multiplex PCR; TCRdb lists only in-frame clones, some missing. The data contain approximately 340,000 clones, around 90% of them singletons. Specimen: peripheral blood. The receptors come from a man in his thirties or forties with COVID-19, enrolled during active disease. Each CDR3 is given with its conserved first and last residue. Fields, in order: CDR3 protein, CDR3 DNA, D gene, J gene, V gene. The D gene is left open where the match is weak.

CDR3aa: CASTQIPSSYNEQFF
CDR3nt: TGTGCCAGCACCCAGATTCCCAGCTCCTACAATGAGCAGTTCTTC
d_gene: -
j_gene: TRBJ2-1
v_gene: TRBV6-5

CDR3aa: CASSLENIYEQYF
CDR3nt: TGCGCCAGCAGCTTGGAAAACATCTACGAGCAGTACTTC
d_gene: -
j_gene: TRBJ2-7
v_gene: TRBV5-1

CDR3aa: CASAGLDRPTGELFF
CDR3nt: TGTGCCAGCGCGGGACTCGACCGTCCCACCGGGGAGCTGTTTTTT
d_gene: -
j_gene: TRBJ2-2
v_gene: TRBV19

CDR3aa: CATYNGGDDTQYF
CDR3nt: TGTGCCACCTACAATGGGGGCGACGATACGCAGTATTTT
d_gene: -
j_gene: TRBJ2-3
v_gene: TRBV24-1

CDR3aa: CASRPGTGGYSGNTIYF
CDR3nt: TGTGCCAGCAGACCCGGAACAGGGGGCTACTCTGGAAACACCATATATTTT
d_gene: TRBD1
j_gene: TRBJ1-3
v_gene: TRBV27

CDR3aa: CAWSPDQETQYF
CDR3nt: TGTGCCTGGAGTCCAGACCAAGAGACCCAGTACTTC
d_gene: -
j_gene: TRBJ2-5
v_gene: TRBV30

CDR3aa: CASSTRTSGRFEQYF
CDR3nt: TGTGCCAGCAGCACCCGGACTAGCGGGAGGTTCGAGCAGTACTTC
d_gene: TRBD2
j_gene: TRBJ2-7
v_gene: TRBV11-2

CDR3aa: CASSMARSLNQPQHF
CDR3nt: TGTGCCAGTAGTATGGCAAGGAGTCTCAATCAGCCCCAGCATTTT
d_gene: -
j_gene: TRBJ1-5
v_gene: TRBV19

CDR3aa: CASSLGPQAGTDTQYF
CDR3nt: TGTGCCAGCAGCTTGGGCCCACAGGCGGGCACAGATACGCAGTATTTT
d_gene: -
j_gene: TRBJ2-3
v_gene: TRBV5-6

CDR3aa: CASSELRTYNEQFF
CDR3nt: TGTGCCAGCAGTGAATTGAGGACCTACAATGAGCAGTTCTTC
d_gene: -
j_gene: TRBJ2-1
v_gene: TRBV2